This T cell receptor beta chain is drawn from a study of T-cell reconstitution after alpha-beta-depleted transplantation in children. This sample's TCRbeta library carried unique molecular identifier barcodes. TCRdb redid the calling of the PCR reads with MiXCR, one entry per CDR3 protein. The sample carries about 300,000 distinct CDR3 sequences, around 9.1% recorded once. Germline V gene lookup returns CDR1 DFQATT and CDR2 SNEGSKA (reference sequence). This CDR3 is built from 11 residues. Trimming stripped 3 bases from V and 3 bases from J, with 5 bases between. The receptor's source is a boy less than two years old with acute myeloid leukemia, due to receive a stem cell transplant. The material sequenced was PBMCs, taken before TCRalphabeta/CD19-depleted stem cell transplant. This chain links TRBV20-1 with TRBJ2-5; D not certain. CDR3 amino acids: CSASRKETQYF. The CDR3 DNA follows: TGCAGTGCTAGCCGGAAAGAGACCCAGTACTTC.